This T cell receptor (beta chain) was recorded in a study of T cell responses to AZD1222 COVID-19 vaccine. Study observations and caveats: Compared with day 0, the breadth and depth of the Spike-specific TCR repertoire rose significantly after two doses of AZD1222. Per reports, nearly half of all spike-specific TCRs target regions that are unmutated in variants. Just a handful of AZD1222 recipients were seropositive at baseline.

With respect to this clone: Its antigen is as yet unknown.

Doses given second, at about 4 or about 12 weeks, were pooled. V shed 7 bases and J shed 8 bases, with 23 bases lying between them. The germline gives CDR1 MNHEY, CDR2 SVGAGI. The CDR3 extends over 15 amino acids. Clones were read by immunoSEQ multiplex PCR, and TCRdb kept only the in-frame ones, dropping some. Of about 140,000 clones listed, 90% to 95% are singletons. The specimen comprised peripheral blood, sampled 28 days after the second AZD1222 dose. This TCR was sampled from an adult who received the AZD1222 COVID-19 vaccine. V gene TRBV6-5 combines with J gene TRBJ1-2; the D is unclear. CDR3 in DNA: TGTGCCAGCAATTCCGTCCCAGAGGGTGGAAGGGGCTACACCTTC. It is translated as CASNSVPEGGRGYTF.